Listed here are 5 T cell receptor beta chains from one sample, sequenced in a study of a mutant IDH1 vaccine in newly diagnosed glioma. These receptors lack a known antigen. Clones were sequenced by immunoSEQ multiplex PCR, and TCRdb holds only the in-frame ones, with some missing. The sample lists 60,000 or so clones, more than 75% occurring once. Time point given: week 23, last vaccination. Alongside topical imiquimod, each dose of vaccine comprised 300 ug of mutant IDH1 20-mer peptide. The material sequenced was PBMCs, taken from a glioma patient whose treatment included an IDH1 peptide vaccine. The receptors come from a man aged 25-45 years with glioma.

The chain employs TRBV27 and TRBJ2-5; D remains ambiguous. Trimming took off 3 bases at V and 4 bases at J, with 6 bases between the two ends. This CDR3 is 12 amino acids long. Germline CDR1 reads MNHEY; CDR2 reads SMNVEV (reference sequence). CDR3 sequence reads: CASSFTGETQYF. The CDR3 bases are TGTGCCAGCAGTTTCACGGGAGAGACCCAGTACTTC.

The rearrangement uses TRBV5-1 and TRBJ2-1, with unresolved D. Trimming stripped 0 bases from V and 4 bases from J, with 14 bases between. This CDR3 is built from 16 residues. Germline loops: CDR1 SGHRS, CDR2 YFSETQ. The CDR3 sequence: CASSLGWLATYNEQFF. For the CDR3, the DNA is TGCGCCAGCAGCTTGGGCTGGCTGGCTACTTACAATGAGCAGTTCTTC.

The chain carries TRBV7-2 and TRBJ2-7; 9 nucleotides agree with TRBD1. The CDR3 has 15 residues. The germline gives CDR1 SGHTA, CDR2 FQGNSA. J lost 5 bases, V lost 3 bases, and 8 bases had no gene match. Here the CDR3 DNA reads TGTGCCAGCAGCTTCACAGGGGGCGACTTCCACGAGCAGTACTTC. Translated, it gives CASSFTGGDFHEQYF.

V gene TRBV27 combines with J gene TRBJ1-5, with D possibly being TRBD1 (5 bases). Trimming pared 3 bases from V and 7 bases from J, leaving 22 bases between. The CDR3 loop spans 17 amino acids. The germline V gene encodes CDR1 MNHEY and CDR2 SMNVEV (reference sequence). The CDR3 spells CASSLDGRRTQWQPQHF. The CDR3 DNA reads TGTGCCAGCAGTTTGGATGGGAGACGGACACAATGGCAGCCCCAGCATTTT.

This clone was observed a handful of times. The rearrangement uses TRBV2 and TRBJ1-5, with D possibly being TRBD1 (6 bases). CDR1 is SNHLY and CDR2 is FYNNEI in the germline V gene. This CDR3 comprises 14 residues. Trimming left V 2 bases short and J 7 bases short, with 12 bases between. CDR3 amino acids: CASSELGQRQPQHF. The CDR3 DNA sequence: TGTGCCAGCAGTGAATTGGGACAACGGCAGCCCCAGCATTTT.